Each of the 15 T cell receptor beta chains below was sequenced from the same sample in a study of cytomegalovirus exposure and HLA in healthy donors. The PCR made use of 60 Vbeta and 13 Jbeta primers. Assay used: immunoSEQ multiplex PCR; TCRdb lists only in-frame clones, some missing. The table lists 140,000 to 150,000 clones, about two thirds of them singletons. The sample taken for sequencing was PBMCs. These receptors all come from a woman aged 60-70 years in good health and CMV-seropositive.

This rearrangement joins TRBV19 to TRBJ1-5; 9 bases line up with TRBD1. The CDR3 consists of 17 residues. Unmatched junction bases numbered 12, after V lost 6 bases and J lost 3 bases. Germline V lookup: CDR1 LNHDA, CDR2 SQIVND (reference sequence). In nucleotides, the CDR3 is TGTGCCAGTAGCTCGACAGGGGGTCTCCTAACCAATCAGCCCCAGCATTTT. Protein product: CASSSTGGLLTNQPQHF.

The V and J genes are TRBV7-9 and TRBJ2-1, with D possibly being TRBD2 (5 bases). V was shortened by 0 bases and J by 5 bases, with 5 bases between the two germline ends. Germline CDR1 reads SEHNR; CDR2 reads FQNEAQ (reference sequence). The CDR3 totals 13 residues. The CDR3 DNA sequence: TGTGCCAGCAGCTTAGCGGGAGACAATGAGCAGTTCTTC. It specifies CASSLAGDNEQFF.

The chain links TRBV4-1 to TRBJ2-6; no definite D call. V was cut by 1 base and J by 1 base, with 11 bases left in between. The CDR3 runs 17 residues. Germline lookup yields CDR1 MGHRA and CDR2 YSYEKL. The DNA of the CDR3 is TGCGCCAGCAGCCAAGGACCTTCAGGATCTGGGGCCAACGTCCTGACTTTC. This translates into CASSQGPSGSGANVLTF.

The chain recombines TRBV2 with TRBJ2-7; 11 bases agree with TRBD2. CDR3 length equals 12 residues. V dropped 9 bases and J dropped 5; count of bases not matched to a gene: 3. Germline CDR1 SNHLY, CDR2 FYNNEI. The CDR3 region has the DNA TGTGCCAGTAGCGGGAGGGCCGACGAGCAGTACTTC. Encoded protein: CASSGRADEQYF.

This clone was detected a few times. This chain links TRBV6-1 with TRBJ1-6; 7 bases are shared with TRBD1. Trimming at V came to 5 bases and at J to 7 bases, leaving 5 bases not matched to a gene. The CDR3 runs to 14 residues. The germline V gene encodes CDR1 MNHNS and CDR2 SASEGT. CDR3 DNA: TGTGCCAGCAGTCGACAGGGTAACAATTCACCCCTCCACTTT. It encodes CASSRQGNNSPLHF.

The chain couples TRBV7-3 to TRBJ2-7, with D tentatively TRBD2 (6 bases). Looked up from germline, CDR1 is SGHTA and CDR2 is FQGTGA. V was trimmed by 4 bases and J by 0 bases, leaving 13 bases between them. The CDR3 has 15 residues. Here the CDR3 reads CASSSRDLSSYEQYF. CDR3 sequence (DNA): TGTGCCAGCAGCTCCCGGGACTTGAGCTCCTACGAGCAGTACTTC. The variable domain in full, completed from reference TRBV7-3 and TRBJ2-7, reads GAGVSQTPSNKVTEKGKYVELRCDPISGHTALYWYRQSLGQGPEFLIYFQGTGAADDSGLPNDRFFAVRPEGSVSTLKIQRTERGDSAVYLCASSSRDLSSYEQYFGPGTRLTVT.

The rearrangement joins TRBV9 to TRBJ2-2, with unresolved D. Germline CDR1 is SGDLS and CDR2 is YYNGEE. The CDR3 is made up of 14 amino acids. The V and J ends lost 0 bases and 8 bases respectively, with 11 bases between them. CDR3 loop: CASSVVSGSGELFF. DNA of the CDR3: TGTGCCAGCAGCGTAGTGTCAGGATCTGGGGAGCTGTTTTTT.

The genes are TRBV29-1 and TRBJ1-2; 9 bases line up with TRBD1. Per the germline V gene, CDR1 is SQVTM and CDR2 is ANQGSEA. This CDR3 region has 14 residues. The V and J ends lost 4 bases and 4 bases, in that order; junction bases with no gene match: 7. The CDR3 is CSVGRDRARYGYTF. CDR3 DNA sequence: TGCAGCGTTGGGAGGGACAGGGCTCGCTATGGCTACACCTTC.

The chain couples TRBV30 to TRBJ2-3; 7 bases match TRBD1. CDR1 and CDR2 from the germline V gene are GTSNPN and SVGIG (reference sequence). V trimming: 0 bases; J trimming: 2 bases; junction bases outside the gene matches: 2. The CDR3 consists of 14 residues. This CDR3 is CAWSVGTDTDTQYF. CDR3 sequence (DNA): TGTGCCTGGAGTGTAGGGACAGACACAGATACGCAGTATTTT.

The chain couples TRBV4-1 to TRBJ1-5; 7 bases agree with TRBD1. Germline trimming cut 3 bases from V and 2 bases from J; bases unmatched to any gene: 4. CDR1 is MGHRA and CDR2 is YSYEKL in the germline V gene. CDR3 length: 15 residues. The CDR3, as DNA: TGCGCCAGCAGCCAGACAGGGACGGGCAATCAGCCCCAGCATTTT. Its translation is CASSQTGTGNQPQHF.

This clone showed up just a few times. The V call is TRBV7-2, the J call TRBJ2-7; TRBD2 matches 7 bases. From germline, CDR1 is SGHTA and CDR2 FQGNSA. The CDR3 is made up of 18 amino acids. The junction had 13 bases not matched to a gene; V was cut back by 1 base and J by 1 base. The CDR3 region is CASSLVGLGSGSSYEQYF. DNA of the CDR3: TGTGCCAGCAGCTTAGTAGGGTTGGGTAGCGGGTCGTCCTACGAGCAGTACTTC.

The V and J genes are TRBV2 and TRBJ1-4, with a weak D call TRBD1 (5 bases). The CDR3 is 14 amino acids. V lost 6 bases and J lost 7, with 15 bases in between. Germline-derived CDR1 and CDR2 are SNHLY and FYNNEI. In DNA, the CDR3 is TGTGCCAGCAGCACCTCAGGGTACAGTGAAAAACTGTTTTTT. It specifies CASSTSGYSEKLFF.

This clone turned up a few times. The rearrangement uses TRBV7-2 and TRBJ2-7; 11 bases match TRBD2. Germline V gene data show CDR1 as SGHTA and CDR2 as FQGNSA. The CDR3 totals 13 residues. The ends lost 5 bases at V and 6 bases at J; junction bases unmatched: 3. This CDR3 is CASSRGLAGEQYF. CDR3 sequence (DNA): TGTGCCAGCAGCCGCGGACTAGCGGGCGAGCAGTACTTC.

The chain couples TRBV5-8 to TRBJ2-1, with 10 bases lining up with TRBD2. With V trimmed by 4 bases and J by 9 bases, 10 bases remained unmatched. The CDR3 has 15 amino acids. CDR1 and CDR2 (germline): SGHTS, YDEGEE. CDR3 in amino acids: CASSHGTSVGGEQFF. CDR3 bases: TGTGCCAGCAGCCACGGGACTAGCGTAGGAGGTGAGCAGTTCTTC.

This chain connects TRBV29-1 to TRBJ1-4; maybe TRBD1 (5 bases). Germline V gene data show CDR1 as SQVTM and CDR2 as ANQGSEA. With 7 bases removed from V and 6 bases from J, the gap between germline ends came to 15 bases. CDR3 length: 13 amino acids. The CDR3 spells CSAHQGLDEKLFF. CDR3 in DNA: TGCAGCGCCCACCAGGGTCTGGATGAAAAACTGTTTTTT. The full variable domain, completed using reference TRBV29-1 and TRBJ1-4, is SAVISQKPSRDICQRGTSLTIQCQVDSQVTMMFWYRQQPGQSLTLIATANQGSEATYESGFVIDKFPISRPNLTFSTLTVSNMSPEDSSIYLCSAHQGLDEKLFFGSGTQLSVL.